Listed below are T cell receptor beta chains from one sample, sequenced in a study of blood T cell repertoires in COVID-19. The protocol was immunoSEQ multiplex PCR, while the TCRdb copy is restricted to in-frame clones and leaves out a portion. The repertoire holds about 150,000 clones, with more than 75% as singletons. The sequenced sample consisted of peripheral blood. The receptor source for this set is a human donor with acute or convalescent COVID-19. The donor label of this sample is uncertain. The CDR3 runs from the conserved cysteine through the conserved F or W. Each record gives: J gene, clone size, V gene, D gene, CDR3 protein, CDR3 DNA. D genes are given only for firm matches. A row's size may be missing; if present it is once, few, many or a size class.

>TRBJ2-3|few|TRBV7-2|.
CASSPRQISSTDTQYF
TGTGCCAGCAGCCCCCGACAAATTTCTAGCACAGATACGCAGTATTTT
>TRBJ1-5|.|TRBV7-9|.
CASSLRGRDQPQHF
TGTGCCAGCAGCTTGCGAGGGAGGGACCAGCCCCAGCATTTT
>TRBJ1-4|.|TRBV6-2/TRBV6-3|.
CASSDPGAEKLFF
TGTGCCAGCAGCGATCCAGGGGCTGAAAAACTGTTTTTT
>TRBJ2-7|few|TRBV5-1|.
CASSSRVSYEQYF
TGCGCCAGCAGCTCCAGGGTCTCCTACGAGCAGTACTTC
>TRBJ1-5|.|TRBV29-1|TRBD1
CSVSGQAAGQPQHF
TGCAGCGTTTCAGGACAGGCAGCAGGGCAGCCCCAGCATTTT
>TRBJ1-4|.|TRBV9|TRBD1
CASSVGGTAPNEKLFF
TGTGCCAGCAGCGTAGGGGGGACAGCACCTAATGAAAAACTGTTTTTT
>TRBJ1-1|.|TRBV7-3|.
CASSLSTGVNTEAFF
TGTGCCAGCAGCCTATCGACAGGAGTGAATACTGAAGCTTTCTTT
>TRBJ2-7|.|TRBV5-1|.
CASSVGQAYEQYF
TGCGCCAGCAGCGTCGGACAAGCCTACGAGCAGTACTTC
>TRBJ1-5|once|TRBV4-2|.
CASSQDPGDQPQHF
TGTGCCAGCAGCCAAGATCCCGGGGATCAGCCCCAGCATTTT
>TRBJ1-1|.|TRBV24-1|.
CATSGSRVTEAFF
TGTGCCACCAGTGGATCCAGGGTCACTGAAGCTTTCTTT
>TRBJ2-1|.|TRBV7-2|.
CASSPTGLSVEQFF
TGTGCCAGCAGCCCAACGGGACTTTCCGTTGAGCAGTTCTTC
>TRBJ2-7|.|TRBV9|.
CASSPGVRDPDYEQYF
TGTGCCAGCAGTCCCGGGGTGAGGGATCCGGATTACGAGCAGTACTTC
>TRBJ1-5|.|TRBV5-6|.
CASSYGQYNQPQHF
TGTGCCAGCAGCTACGGACAGTACAATCAGCCCCAGCATTTT
>TRBJ2-1|once|TRBV5-1|.
CASSLGVQGNEQFF
TGCGCCAGCAGCTTGGGAGTTCAGGGCAATGAGCAGTTCTTC
>TRBJ1-2|.|TRBV5-1|.
CASSPDGARGGYTF
TGCGCCAGCAGCCCCGATGGGGCCCGAGGTGGCTACACCTTC
>TRBJ1-1|few|TRBV7-8|TRBD1
CASSIHDRGLYTEAFF
TGTGCCAGCAGCATCCATGACAGGGGTCTGTACACTGAAGCTTTCTTT
>TRBJ1-2|.|TRBV4-1|.
CASSQEAGRNYGYTF
TGCGCCAGCAGCCAAGAGGCGGGGAGAAACTATGGCTACACCTTC
>TRBJ1-1|once|TRBV6-2/TRBV6-3|.
CASSYSLGNTEAFF
TGTGCCAGCAGTTACTCTCTCGGGAACACTGAAGCTTTCTTT
>TRBJ2-2|.|TRBV21-1|.
CASPDSPSGELFF
TGTGCCAGCCCCGACAGCCCGTCCGGGGAGCTGTTTTTT
>TRBJ2-2|.|TRBV11-3|.
CASSLQGPYTGELFF
TGTGCCAGCAGCCTTCAGGGGCCTTACACCGGGGAGCTGTTTTTT
>TRBJ2-5|.|TRBV9|TRBD1
CASSGTGGVETQYF
TGTGCCAGCAGCGGGACAGGGGGGGTAGAGACCCAGTACTTC
>TRBJ2-2|.|TRBV7-9|.
CASSSPDRNYGELFF
TGTGCCAGCAGCTCCCCCGACAGGAACTACGGGGAGCTGTTTTTT
>TRBJ1-1|.|TRBV6-5|.
CASRRRDTEAFF
TGTGCCAGCAGGCGGAGGGACACTGAAGCTTTCTTT
>TRBJ1-1|.|TRBV5-1|.
CASSLSQGNTEAFF
TGCGCCAGCAGCTTGTCACAGGGGAACACTGAAGCTTTCTTT
>TRBJ1-5|.|TRBV5-6|.
CASSLWVGQVNQPQHF
TGTGCCAGCAGCTTGTGGGTGGGACAAGTCAATCAGCCCCAGCATTTT
>TRBJ2-3|.|TRBV9|.
CAARGDSRGKSSTDTQYF
TGTGCCGCTAGAGGGGACTCCCGGGGCAAATCGAGCACAGATACGCAGTATTTT
>TRBJ2-1|.|TRBV7-2|TRBD2
CASSSRGVNEQFF
TGTGCCAGCAGTTCCCGGGGGGTCAATGAGCAGTTCTTC
>TRBJ1-3|.|TRBV5-1|.
CASSLGETFGNTIYF
TGCGCCAGCAGCTTGGGGGAGACGTTTGGAAACACCATATATTTT
>TRBJ1-4|.|TRBV19|TRBD1
CASSRQGDEKLFF
TGTGCCAGTAGCCGACAGGGTGATGAAAAACTGTTTTTT
>TRBJ2-5|.|TRBV30|.
CAWGTQETQYF
TGTGCCTGGGGGACTCAAGAGACCCAGTACTTC
>TRBJ2-1|.|TRBV5-8|.
CASSSQANEQFF
TGTGCCAGCAGCTCCCAGGCCAATGAGCAGTTCTTC
>TRBJ1-2|once|TRBV10-3|TRBD1
CAISESPRGQANYGYTF
TGTGCCATCAGTGAGTCCCCAAGGGGACAGGCTAACTATGGCTACACCTTC
>TRBJ1-5|.|TRBV5-5|.
CASSLVGTPNQPQHF
TGTGCCAGCAGCTTGGTCGGGACACCTAATCAGCCCCAGCATTTT
>TRBJ2-2|.|TRBV3-1/TRBV3-2|TRBD1
CASSLSSGQGPGELFF
TGTGCCAGCAGCCTAAGTTCGGGACAGGGGCCCGGGGAGCTGTTTTTT
>TRBJ1-4|.|TRBV7-9|TRBD1
CASSPRDRVGKLFF
TGTGCCAGCAGCCCCCGGGACAGGGTAGGAAAACTGTTTTTT
>TRBJ1-2|.|TRBV5-4|.
CASSRPEADGYTF
TGTGCCAGCAGTCGGCCAGAGGCAGATGGCTACACCTTC
>TRBJ1-5|.|TRBV4-2|.
CASSQDTTGNQPQHF
TGTGCCAGCAGCCAAGATACAACAGGCAATCAGCCCCAGCATTTT
>TRBJ2-7|many|TRBV2|TRBD2
CASKIGGDSYEQYF
TGTGCCAGCAAGATCGGGGGGGACTCCTACGAGCAGTACTTC
>TRBJ2-7|once|TRBV11-3|TRBD1
CASSDSGTGKREQYF
TGTGCCAGCAGCGATTCTGGGACAGGGAAGAGAGAGCAGTACTTC
>TRBJ1-2|.|TRBV6-5|TRBD1
CASSDRAGYTF
TGTGCCAGCAGCGACAGGGCTGGCTACACCTTC
>TRBJ1-2|.|TRBV6-5|TRBD1
CASSQGESGYGYTF
TGTGCCAGCAGCCAGGGGGAGTCAGGCTATGGCTACACCTTC
>TRBJ2-1|few|TRBV10-2|TRBD2
CASSDSGGSYNEQFF
TGCGCCAGCAGTGATAGCGGGGGCTCCTACAATGAGCAGTTCTTC
>TRBJ1-4|few|TRBV7-9|TRBD1
CASSLTGGPNEKLFF
TGTGCCAGCAGCCTAACAGGGGGACCGAATGAAAAACTGTTTTTT
>TRBJ2-2|.|TRBV15|.
CATSRDRGRVGELFF
TGTGCCACCAGCAGAGACAGGGGAAGGGTCGGGGAGCTGTTTTTT
>TRBJ2-1|few|TRBV11-2|TRBD2
CASSLVAGYNEQFF
TGTGCCAGCAGCTTAGTAGCGGGGTACAATGAGCAGTTCTTC
>TRBJ1-5|.|TRBV10-1|.
CASSANVDQPQHF
TGCGCCAGCAGTGCTAACGTGGATCAGCCCCAGCATTTT
>TRBJ1-1|.|TRBV4-1|.
CASSQEKLSTEAFF
TGCGCCAGCAGCCAAGAGAAGTTGAGCACTGAAGCTTTCTTT
>TRBJ2-3|few|TRBV5-5|.
CASSLWRTDTQYF
TGTGCCAGCAGCTTGTGGCGCACAGATACGCAGTATTTT
>TRBJ1-2|.|TRBV3-1/TRBV3-2|TRBD1
CASSSPGTGNYGYTF
TGTGCCAGCAGCTCCCCCGGGACAGGGAACTATGGCTACACCTTC
>TRBJ2-3|.|TRBV25-1|.
CASSFGASDTQYF
TGTGCCAGCAGTTTTGGGGCATCGGATACGCAGTATTTT
>TRBJ2-1|.|TRBV7-9|.
CASREGGPHEQFF
TGTGCCAGCAGAGAGGGGGGGCCTCATGAGCAGTTCTTC
>TRBJ2-5|.|TRBV11-2|.
CASSPSRGRETQYF
TGTGCCAGCAGCCCAAGCCGCGGTCGGGAGACCCAGTACTTC
>TRBJ2-3|.|TRBV9|TRBD2
CASSPRGERGGRNTDTQYF
TGTGCCAGCAGCCCCCGCGGAGAGCGGGGGGGCCGGAACACAGATACGCAGTATTTT
>TRBJ1-4|.|TRBV3-1/TRBV3-2|TRBD1
CASSQTYTGGSEKLFF
TGTGCCAGCAGCCAAACTTATACAGGGGGCTCTGAAAAACTGTTTTTT
>TRBJ1-6|.|TRBV6-1|TRBD1
CASSELTGKSPLHF
TGTGCCAGCAGTGAACTGACAGGGAAGTCACCCCTCCACTTT
>TRBJ2-1|once|TRBV5-6|TRBD2
CASSLSLAGGHEQFF
TGTGCCAGCAGCTTGAGTCTAGCGGGCGGTCATGAGCAGTTCTTC
>TRBJ1-5|.|TRBV7-2|.
CASSLVRSNQPQHF
TGTGCCAGCAGCTTAGTGAGAAGCAATCAGCCCCAGCATTTT
>TRBJ2-1|.|TRBV30|.
CAWSQGGTEQFF
TGTGCCTGGAGCCAAGGCGGGACTGAGCAGTTCTTC
>TRBJ2-5|.|TRBV5-1|TRBD1
CASSLQGVAEETQYF
TGCGCCAGCAGTCTGCAGGGGGTAGCTGAAGAGACCCAGTACTTC
>TRBJ2-7|many|TRBV18|.
CASSPPDGNEQYF
TGTGCCAGCTCACCACCGGACGGGAATGAGCAGTACTTC